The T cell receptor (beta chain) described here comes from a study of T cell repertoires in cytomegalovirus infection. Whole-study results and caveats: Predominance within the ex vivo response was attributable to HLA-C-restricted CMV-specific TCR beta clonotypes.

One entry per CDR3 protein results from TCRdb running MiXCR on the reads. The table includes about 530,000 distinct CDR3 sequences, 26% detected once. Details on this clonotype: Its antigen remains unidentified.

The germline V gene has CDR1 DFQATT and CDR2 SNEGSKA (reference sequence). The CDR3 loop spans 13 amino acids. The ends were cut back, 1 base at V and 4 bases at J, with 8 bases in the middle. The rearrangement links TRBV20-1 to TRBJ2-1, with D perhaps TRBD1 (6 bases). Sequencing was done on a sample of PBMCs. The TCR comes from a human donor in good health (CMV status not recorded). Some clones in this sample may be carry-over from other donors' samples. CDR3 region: CSARGDIYNEQFF. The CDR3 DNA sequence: TGCAGTGCTAGAGGGGACATTTACAATGAGCAGTTCTTC.